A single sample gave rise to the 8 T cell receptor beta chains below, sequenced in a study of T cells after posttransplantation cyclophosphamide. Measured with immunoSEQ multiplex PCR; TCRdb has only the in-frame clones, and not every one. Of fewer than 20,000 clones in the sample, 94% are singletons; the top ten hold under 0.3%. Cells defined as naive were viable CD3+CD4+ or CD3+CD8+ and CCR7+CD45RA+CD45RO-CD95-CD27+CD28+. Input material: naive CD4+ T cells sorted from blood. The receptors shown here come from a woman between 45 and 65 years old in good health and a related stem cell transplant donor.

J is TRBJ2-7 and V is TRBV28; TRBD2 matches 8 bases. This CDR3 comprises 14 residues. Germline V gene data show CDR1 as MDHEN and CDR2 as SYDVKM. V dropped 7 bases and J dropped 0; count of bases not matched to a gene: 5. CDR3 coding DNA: TGTGCCAGCATAAATAGCGGGACCTCCTACGAGCAGTACTTC. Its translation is CASINSGTSYEQYF.

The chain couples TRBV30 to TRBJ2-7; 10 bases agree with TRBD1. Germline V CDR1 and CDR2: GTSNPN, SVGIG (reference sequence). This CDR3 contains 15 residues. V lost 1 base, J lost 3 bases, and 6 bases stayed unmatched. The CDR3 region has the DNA TGTGCCTGGAGTGCCGACAGGGGGCCCTTCTACGAGCAGTACTTC. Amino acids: CAWSADRGPFYEQYF.

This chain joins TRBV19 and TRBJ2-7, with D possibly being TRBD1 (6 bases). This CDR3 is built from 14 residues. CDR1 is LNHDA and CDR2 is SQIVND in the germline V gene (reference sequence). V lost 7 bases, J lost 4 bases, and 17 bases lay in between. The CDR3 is CASTLGAGTYEQYF. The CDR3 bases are TGTGCCAGTACCCTGGGGGCAGGAACTTACGAGCAGTACTTC.

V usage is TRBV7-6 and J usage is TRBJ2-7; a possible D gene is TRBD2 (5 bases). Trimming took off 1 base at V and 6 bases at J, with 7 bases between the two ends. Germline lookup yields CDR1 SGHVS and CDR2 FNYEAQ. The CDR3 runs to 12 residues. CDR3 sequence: CASSLGGSEQYF. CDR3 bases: TGTGCCAGCAGCTTAGGCGGGTCCGAGCAGTACTTC.

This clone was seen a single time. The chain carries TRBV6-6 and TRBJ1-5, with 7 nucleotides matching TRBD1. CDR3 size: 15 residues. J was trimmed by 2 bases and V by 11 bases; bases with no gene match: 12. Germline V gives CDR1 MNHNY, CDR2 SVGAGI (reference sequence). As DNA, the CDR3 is TGTGCCGGGCAAGGAGGGGGCGCCGGCAATCAGCCCCAGCATTTT. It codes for CAGQGGGAGNQPQHF.

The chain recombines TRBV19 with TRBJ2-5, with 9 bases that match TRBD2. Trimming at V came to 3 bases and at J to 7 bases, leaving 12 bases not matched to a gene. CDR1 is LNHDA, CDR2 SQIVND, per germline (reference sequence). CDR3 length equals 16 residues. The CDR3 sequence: CASSMGGWREGGTQYF. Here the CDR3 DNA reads TGTGCCAGTAGTATGGGTGGGTGGCGGGAGGGGGGGACCCAGTACTTC.

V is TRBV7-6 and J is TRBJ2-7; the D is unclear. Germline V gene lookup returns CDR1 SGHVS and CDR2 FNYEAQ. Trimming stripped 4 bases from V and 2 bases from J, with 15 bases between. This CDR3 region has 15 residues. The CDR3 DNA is TGTGCCAGCAGCTCCCTATATGCCAGGCCCTACGAGCAGTACTTC. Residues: CASSSLYARPYEQYF.

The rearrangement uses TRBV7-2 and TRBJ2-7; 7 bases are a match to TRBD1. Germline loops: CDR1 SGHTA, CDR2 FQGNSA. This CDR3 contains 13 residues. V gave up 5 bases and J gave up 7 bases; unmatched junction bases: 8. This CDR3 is CASSVTGLGEQYF. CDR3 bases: TGTGCCAGCAGCGTGACAGGGTTAGGGGAGCAGTACTTC.